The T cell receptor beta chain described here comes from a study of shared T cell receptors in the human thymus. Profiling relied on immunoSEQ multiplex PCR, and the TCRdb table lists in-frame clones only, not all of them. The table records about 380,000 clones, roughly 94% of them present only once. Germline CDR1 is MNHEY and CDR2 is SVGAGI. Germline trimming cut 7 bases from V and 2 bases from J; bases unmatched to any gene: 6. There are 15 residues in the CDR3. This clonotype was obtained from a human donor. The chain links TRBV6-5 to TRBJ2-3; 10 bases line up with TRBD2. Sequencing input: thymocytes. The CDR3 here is CASIPGTSVTDTQYF. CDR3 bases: TGTGCCAGCATTCCCGGGACTAGCGTCACAGATACGCAGTATTTT.